This T cell receptor beta chain emerged from a study of OX40 agonist ivuxolimab in advanced cancers. Trimming removed 3 bases at V and 4 bases at J, with 4 bases between. This CDR3 is built from 10 residues. CDR1 is DFQATT, CDR2 SNEGSKA, per germline (reference sequence). Libraries were prepared by immunoSEQ multiplex PCR; TCRdb keeps only in-frame clonotypes and omits some of them. The repertoire holds tens of thousands of clones, with roughly nine tenths as singletons. The sequencing used CD4+ or CD8+ T cells sorted from blood, collected in a trial of the OX40 agonist ivuxolimab. This receptor was obtained from an adult with an advanced solid tumor such as melanoma, head and neck, liver or kidney cancer. This chain uses TRBV20-1 with TRBJ2-7; D gene uncertain. CDR3 protein: CSASLYEQYF. CDR3 coding DNA: TGCAGTGCTAGTTTATACGAGCAGTACTTC.